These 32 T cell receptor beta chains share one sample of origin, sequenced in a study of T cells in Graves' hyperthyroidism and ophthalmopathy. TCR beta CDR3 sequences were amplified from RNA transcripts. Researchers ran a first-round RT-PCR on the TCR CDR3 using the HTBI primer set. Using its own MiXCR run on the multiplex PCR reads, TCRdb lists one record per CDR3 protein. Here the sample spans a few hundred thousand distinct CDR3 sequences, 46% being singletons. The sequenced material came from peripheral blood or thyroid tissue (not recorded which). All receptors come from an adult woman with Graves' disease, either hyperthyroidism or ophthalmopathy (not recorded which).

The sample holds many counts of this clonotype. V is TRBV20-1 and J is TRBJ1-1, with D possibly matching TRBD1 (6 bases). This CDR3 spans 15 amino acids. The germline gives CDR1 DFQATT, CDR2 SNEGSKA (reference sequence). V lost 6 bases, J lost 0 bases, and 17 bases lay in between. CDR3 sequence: CSAPRQEQMNTEAFF. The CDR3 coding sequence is TGCAGTGCCCCACGACAGGAACAAATGAACACTGAAGCTTTCTTT.

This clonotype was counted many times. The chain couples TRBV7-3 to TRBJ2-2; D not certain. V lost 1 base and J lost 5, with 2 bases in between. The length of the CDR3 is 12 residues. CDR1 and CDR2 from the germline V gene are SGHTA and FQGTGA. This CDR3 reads CASSLRTGELFF. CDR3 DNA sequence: TGTGCCAGCAGCTTAAGGACCGGGGAGCTGTTTTTT.

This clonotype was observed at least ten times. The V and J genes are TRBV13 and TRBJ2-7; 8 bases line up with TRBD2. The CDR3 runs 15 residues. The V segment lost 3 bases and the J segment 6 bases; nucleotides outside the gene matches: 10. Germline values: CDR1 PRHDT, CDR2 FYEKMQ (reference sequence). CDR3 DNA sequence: TGTGCCAGCAGCTTGTCCGGGACTAGAAGGCGCGAGCAGTACTTC. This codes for CASSLSGTRRREQYF.

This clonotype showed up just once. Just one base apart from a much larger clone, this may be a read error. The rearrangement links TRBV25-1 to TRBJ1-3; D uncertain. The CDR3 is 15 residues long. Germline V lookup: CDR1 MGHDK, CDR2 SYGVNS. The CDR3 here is CTSSELGQAGNTIYF. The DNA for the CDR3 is TGTACCAGCAGTGAACTAGGGCAGGCCGGAAACACCATATATTTT.

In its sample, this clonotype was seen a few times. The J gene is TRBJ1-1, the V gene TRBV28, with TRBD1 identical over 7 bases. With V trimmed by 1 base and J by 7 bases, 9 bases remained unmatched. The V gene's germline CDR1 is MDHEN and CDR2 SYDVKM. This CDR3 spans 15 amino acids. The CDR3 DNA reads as TGTGCCAGCAGTTTATTAACTTCGGGACAGCTTGAAGCTTTCTTT. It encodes CASSLLTSGQLEAFF.

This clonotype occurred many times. In DNA, the CDR3 is TGTGCCAGCAGCCTCGAGTGGGGACCGAGAAGCTACGAGCAGTACTTC. Protein: CASSLEWGPRSYEQYF. V and J are TRBV4-2 and TRBJ2-7; D may be TRBD1 or TRBD2 (5 bases each). Germline V gives CDR1 LGHNA, CDR2 YNFKEQ. The CDR3 consists of 16 residues. Trimming removed 4 bases from V and 3 bases from J, with 19 bases in between.

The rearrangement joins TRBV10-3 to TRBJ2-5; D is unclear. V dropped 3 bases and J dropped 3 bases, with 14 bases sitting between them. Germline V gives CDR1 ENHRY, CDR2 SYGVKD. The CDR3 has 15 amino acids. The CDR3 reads CAISESPVTKETQYF. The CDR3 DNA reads TGTGCCATCAGTGAAAGCCCTGTTACGAAAGAGACCCAGTACTTC.

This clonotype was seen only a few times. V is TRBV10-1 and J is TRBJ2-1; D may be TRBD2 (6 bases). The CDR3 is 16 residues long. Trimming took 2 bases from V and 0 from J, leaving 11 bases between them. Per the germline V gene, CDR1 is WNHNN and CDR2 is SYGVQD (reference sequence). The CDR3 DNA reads TGCGCCAGCAGTGAGAGGGCTAGCGACTCCTACAATGAGCAGTTCTTC. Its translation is CASSERASDSYNEQFF.

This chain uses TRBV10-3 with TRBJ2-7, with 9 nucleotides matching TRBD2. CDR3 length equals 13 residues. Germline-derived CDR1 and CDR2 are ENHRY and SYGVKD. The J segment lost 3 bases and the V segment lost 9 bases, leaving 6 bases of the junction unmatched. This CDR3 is CAIGLAGNYEQYF. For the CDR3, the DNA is TGTGCCATAGGGCTAGCGGGAAACTACGAGCAGTACTTC.

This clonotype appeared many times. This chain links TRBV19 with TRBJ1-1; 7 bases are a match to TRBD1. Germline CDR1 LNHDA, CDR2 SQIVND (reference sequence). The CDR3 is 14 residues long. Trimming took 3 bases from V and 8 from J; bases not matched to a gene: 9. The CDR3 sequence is CASSIDEGAMEAFF. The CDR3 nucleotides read TGTGCCAGTAGTATTGACGAGGGGGCGATGGAAGCTTTCTTT.

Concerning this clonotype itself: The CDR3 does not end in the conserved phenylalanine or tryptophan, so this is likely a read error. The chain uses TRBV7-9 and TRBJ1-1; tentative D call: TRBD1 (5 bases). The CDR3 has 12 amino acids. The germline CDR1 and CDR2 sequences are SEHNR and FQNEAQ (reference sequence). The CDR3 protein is CASRRGNTEAFI. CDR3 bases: TGCGCCAGCAGGAGGGGGAACACTGAAGCTTTCATT.

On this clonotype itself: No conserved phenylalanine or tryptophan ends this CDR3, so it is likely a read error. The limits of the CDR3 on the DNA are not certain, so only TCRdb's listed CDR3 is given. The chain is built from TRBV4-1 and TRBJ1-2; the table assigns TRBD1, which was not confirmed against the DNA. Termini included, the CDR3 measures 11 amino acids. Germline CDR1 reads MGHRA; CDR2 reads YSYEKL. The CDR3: CASSQSQGATY.

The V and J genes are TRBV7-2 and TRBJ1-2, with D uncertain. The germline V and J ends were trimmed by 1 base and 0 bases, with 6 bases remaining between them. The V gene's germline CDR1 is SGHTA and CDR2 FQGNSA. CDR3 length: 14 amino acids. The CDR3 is CASSLGRSNYGYTF. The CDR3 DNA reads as TGTGCCAGCAGCTTAGGAAGATCTAACTATGGCTACACCTTC.

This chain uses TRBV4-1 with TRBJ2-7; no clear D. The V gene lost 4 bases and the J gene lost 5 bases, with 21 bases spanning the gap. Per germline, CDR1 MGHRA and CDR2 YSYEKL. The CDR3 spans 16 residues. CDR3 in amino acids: CASSPYLGRVGHEQYF. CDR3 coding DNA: TGCGCCAGCAGCCCCTATTTGGGTAGGGTAGGCCACGAGCAGTACTTC.

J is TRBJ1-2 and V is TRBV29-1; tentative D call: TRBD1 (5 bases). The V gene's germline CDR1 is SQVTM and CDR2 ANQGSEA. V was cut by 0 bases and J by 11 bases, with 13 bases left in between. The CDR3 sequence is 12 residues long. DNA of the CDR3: TGCAGCGTTGAAGAAGTGGGGCTTGGATACACCTTC. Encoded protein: CSVEEVGLGYTF. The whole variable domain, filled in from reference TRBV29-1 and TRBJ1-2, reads SAVISQKPSRDICQRGTSLTIQCQVDSQVTMMFWYRQQPGQSLTLIATANQGSEATYESGFVIDKFPISRPNLTFSTLTVSNMSPEDSSIYLCSVEEVGLGYTFGSGTRLTVV.

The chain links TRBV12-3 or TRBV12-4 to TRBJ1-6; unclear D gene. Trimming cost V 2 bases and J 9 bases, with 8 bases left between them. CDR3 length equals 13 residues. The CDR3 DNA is TGTGCCAGCAGTTTACGGTGGGCTTCACCCCTCCACTTT. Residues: CASSLRWASPLHF.

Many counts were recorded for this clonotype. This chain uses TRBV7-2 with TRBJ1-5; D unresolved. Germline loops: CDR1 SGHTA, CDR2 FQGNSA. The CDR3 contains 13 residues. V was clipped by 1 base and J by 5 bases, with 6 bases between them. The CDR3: CASSLVAHQPQHF. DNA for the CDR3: TGTGCCAGCAGCTTAGTAGCCCATCAGCCCCAGCATTTT. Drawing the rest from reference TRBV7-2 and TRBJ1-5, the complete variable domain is GAGVSQSPSNKVTEKGKDVELRCDPISGHTALYWYRQSLGQGLEFLIYFQGNSAPDKSGLPSDRFSAERTGGSVSTLTIQRTQQEDSAVYLCASSLVAHQPQHFGDGTRLSIL.

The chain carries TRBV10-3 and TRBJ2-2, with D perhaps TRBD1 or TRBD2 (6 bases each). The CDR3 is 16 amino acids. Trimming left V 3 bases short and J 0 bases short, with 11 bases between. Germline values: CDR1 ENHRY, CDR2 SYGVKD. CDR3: CAISERGTPNTGELFF. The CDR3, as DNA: TGTGCCATCAGTGAACGCGGGACACCGAACACCGGGGAGCTGTTTTTT.

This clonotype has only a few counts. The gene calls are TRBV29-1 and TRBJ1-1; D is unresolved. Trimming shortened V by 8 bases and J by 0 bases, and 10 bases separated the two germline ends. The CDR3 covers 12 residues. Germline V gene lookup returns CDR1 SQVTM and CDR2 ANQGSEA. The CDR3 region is CSLWQMNTEAFF. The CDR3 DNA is TGCAGCTTGTGGCAGATGAACACTGAAGCTTTCTTT.

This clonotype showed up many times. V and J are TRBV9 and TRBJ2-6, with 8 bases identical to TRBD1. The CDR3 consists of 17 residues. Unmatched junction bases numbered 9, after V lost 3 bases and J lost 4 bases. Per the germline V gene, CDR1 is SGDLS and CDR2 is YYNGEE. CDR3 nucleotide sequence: TGTGCCAGCAGCGCGACAGGGGCCCTGTCCGGGGCCAACGTCCTGACTTTC. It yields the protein CASSATGALSGANVLTF.

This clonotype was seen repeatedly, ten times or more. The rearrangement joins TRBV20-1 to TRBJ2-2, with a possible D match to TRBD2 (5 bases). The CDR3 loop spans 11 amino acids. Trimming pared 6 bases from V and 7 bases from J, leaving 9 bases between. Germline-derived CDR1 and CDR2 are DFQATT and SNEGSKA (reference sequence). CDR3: CSARTYGELFF. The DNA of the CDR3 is TGCAGTGCCCGGACTTACGGGGAGCTGTTTTTT.

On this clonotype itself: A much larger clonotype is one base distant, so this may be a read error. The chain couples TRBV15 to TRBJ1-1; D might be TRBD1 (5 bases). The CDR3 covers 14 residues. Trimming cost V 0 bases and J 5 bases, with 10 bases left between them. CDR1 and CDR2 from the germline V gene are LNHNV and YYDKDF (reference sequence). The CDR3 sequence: CATSRDRVGTEAFF. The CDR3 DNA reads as TGTGCCACCAGCAGAGACAGGGTCGGGACTGAAGCTTTCTTT.

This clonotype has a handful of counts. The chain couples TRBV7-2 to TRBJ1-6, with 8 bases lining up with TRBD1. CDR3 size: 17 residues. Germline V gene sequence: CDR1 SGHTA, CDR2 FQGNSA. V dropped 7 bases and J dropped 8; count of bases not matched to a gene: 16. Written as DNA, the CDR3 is TGTGCCAGCACCCTCCGTGCGGCGGACAGGGTGGATTCACCCCTCCACTTT. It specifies CASTLRAADRVDSPLHF.

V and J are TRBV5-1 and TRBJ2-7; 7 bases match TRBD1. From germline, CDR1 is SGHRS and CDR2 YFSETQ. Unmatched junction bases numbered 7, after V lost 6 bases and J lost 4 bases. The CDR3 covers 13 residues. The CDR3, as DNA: TGCGCCAGCACCCGAGGACAGGCTTACGAGCAGTACTTC. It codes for CASTRGQAYEQYF.

The CDR3 sequence is CASSLDRTVYEQYF. The CDR3 region has the DNA TGTGCCAGCAGCTTAGATCGGACAGTCTACGAGCAGTACTTC. The chain employs TRBV7-3 and TRBJ2-7; the D gene is possibly TRBD1 (6 bases). This CDR3 is 14 amino acids long. Trimming took off 2 bases at V and 3 bases at J, with 11 bases between the two ends. Germline V CDR1 and CDR2: SGHTA, FQGTGA.

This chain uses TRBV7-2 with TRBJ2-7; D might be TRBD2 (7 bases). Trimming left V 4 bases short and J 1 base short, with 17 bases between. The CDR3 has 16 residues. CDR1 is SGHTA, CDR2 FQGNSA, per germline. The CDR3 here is CASSSAGGQASYEQYF. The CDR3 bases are TGTGCCAGCAGCTCGGCCGGGGGGCAGGCGTCCTACGAGCAGTACTTC.

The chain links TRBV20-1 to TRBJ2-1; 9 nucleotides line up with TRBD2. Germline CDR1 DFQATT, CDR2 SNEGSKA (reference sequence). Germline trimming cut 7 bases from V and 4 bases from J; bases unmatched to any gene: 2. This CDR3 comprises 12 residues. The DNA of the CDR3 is TGCAGTGGGCGGGAGGGGTACAATGAGCAGTTCTTC. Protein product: CSGREGYNEQFF.

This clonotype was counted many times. CDR3: CASSLSTGRRNSPLHF. The CDR3 nucleotides read TGTGCCAGCAGCTTGAGCACAGGGCGACGGAATTCACCCCTCCACTTT. The gene calls are TRBV5-6 and TRBJ1-6, with a weak D call TRBD1 (6 bases). V dropped 1 base and J dropped 7 bases, with 15 bases sitting between them. The CDR3 spans 16 residues. Germline V gives CDR1 SGHDT, CDR2 YYEEEE.

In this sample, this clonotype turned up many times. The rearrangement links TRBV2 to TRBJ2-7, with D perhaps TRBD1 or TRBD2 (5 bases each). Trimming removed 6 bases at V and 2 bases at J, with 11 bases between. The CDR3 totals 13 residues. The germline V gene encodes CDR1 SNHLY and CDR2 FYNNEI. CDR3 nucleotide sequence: TGTGCCAGCAGCCTCAGGGAGCCCTACGAGCAGTACTTC. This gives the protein CASSLREPYEQYF.

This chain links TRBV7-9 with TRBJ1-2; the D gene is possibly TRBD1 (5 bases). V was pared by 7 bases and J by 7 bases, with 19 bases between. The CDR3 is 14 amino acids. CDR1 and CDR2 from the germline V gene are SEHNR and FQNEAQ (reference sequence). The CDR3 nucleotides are TGTGCCAGCATCCCGATGGGGGGGATCTTTGGCTACACCTTC. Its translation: CASIPMGGIFGYTF.

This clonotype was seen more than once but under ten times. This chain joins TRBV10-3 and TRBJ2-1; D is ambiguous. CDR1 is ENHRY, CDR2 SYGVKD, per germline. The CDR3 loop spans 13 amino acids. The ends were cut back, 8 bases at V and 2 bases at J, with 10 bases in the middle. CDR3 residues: CAIEDVTYNEQFF. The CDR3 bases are TGTGCCATCGAGGACGTCACCTACAATGAGCAGTTCTTC.

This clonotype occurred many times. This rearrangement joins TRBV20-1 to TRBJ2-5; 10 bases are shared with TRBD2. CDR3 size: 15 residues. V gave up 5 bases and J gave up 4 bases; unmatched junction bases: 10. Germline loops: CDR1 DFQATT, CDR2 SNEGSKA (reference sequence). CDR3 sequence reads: CSAGDPGTSAETQYF. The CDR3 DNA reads TGCAGTGCTGGGGACCCCGGGACTAGCGCAGAGACCCAGTACTTC.